These 15 T cell receptor beta chains originate from one sample sequenced in a study of T cell responses to AZD1222 COVID-19 vaccine. The data were produced by immunoSEQ multiplex PCR, yet TCRdb's version contains in-frame clones alone and is incomplete. The top ten hold 7.7% of the sample, which has approximately 110,000 clones, just over 85% seen once. The starting material was peripheral blood, obtained on day 0 of AZD1222 vaccination. The receptors stem from an adult in good health.

V usage is TRBV15 and J usage is TRBJ2-1; the D gene is possibly TRBD1 (6 bases). The V end lost 5 bases, the J end lost 9 bases, and 17 bases lay between the germline ends. Germline V lookup: CDR1 LNHNV, CDR2 YYDKDF (reference sequence). This CDR3 is built from 14 residues. The DNA for the CDR3 is TGTGCCACCAGCGCGGACAGACGAAAGGGTGAGCAGTTCTTC. Amino acid sequence: CATSADRRKGEQFF.

The table lists this clone with a few counts. The V gene is TRBV30, the J gene TRBJ2-1; 7 bases align to TRBD1. Germline V CDR1 and CDR2: GTSNPN, SVGIG (reference sequence). J gave up 7 bases and V 7 bases, and 13 bases lay outside the gene matches. The CDR3 has 14 amino acids. This CDR3 is CAYSVGGWGNEQFF. CDR3 DNA sequence: TGTGCCTACTCTGTAGGGGGCTGGGGGAATGAGCAGTTCTTC.

This clone was seen just once. The chain is built from TRBV10-3 and TRBJ2-3; a possible D gene is TRBD2 (5 bases). V lost 6 bases to trimming and J lost 2 bases, with 12 bases between them. In germline, CDR1 is ENHRY, CDR2 SYGVKD. The CDR3 length is 14 residues. The CDR3, as DNA: TGTGCCATCAGGGGGAGCGGTACCACAGATACGCAGTATTTT. Translating it yields CAIRGSGTTDTQYF.

CDR3 nucleotides: TGTGCCAGCAGTTTTTATTGGGGTACCGGGGAGCTGTTTTTT. It encodes CASSFYWGTGELFF. J is TRBJ2-2 and V is TRBV28; D not certain. This CDR3 contains 14 residues. The V and J ends lost 3 bases and 5 bases respectively, with 10 bases between them. Per germline, CDR1 MDHEN and CDR2 SYDVKM.

The V and J genes are TRBV2 and TRBJ2-7; 9 bases align to TRBD1. The CDR3 has 12 residues. CDR1 and CDR2 (germline): SNHLY, FYNNEI. V shed 6 bases, J shed 3 bases, and the junction held 0 bases outside the gene matches. CDR3 DNA sequence: TGTGCCAGCAGGGGACAGGGCTACGAGCAGTACTTC. Protein product: CASRGQGYEQYF.

This chain uses TRBV19 with TRBJ2-2; 11 bases align to TRBD2. Germline V lookup: CDR1 LNHDA, CDR2 SQIVND (reference sequence). Trimming at V came to 5 bases and at J to 2 bases, leaving 4 bases not matched to a gene. The CDR3 is 16 residues long. The CDR3 here is CASSPRLAGNTGELFF. The CDR3 DNA sequence: TGTGCCAGTAGTCCCCGACTAGCGGGAAACACCGGGGAGCTGTTTTTT.

The V call is TRBV5-4, the J call TRBJ2-1, with a possible D match to TRBD1 (6 bases). Germline V lookup: CDR1 SGHNT, CDR2 YYREEE (reference sequence). Deletions cut 1 base from V and 10 bases from J, with 15 bases between. The CDR3 is 14 amino acids. CDR3 DNA sequence: TGTGCCAGCAGCTTGTGGGGGCCGGGCGAGGAGCAGTTCTTC. It encodes CASSLWGPGEEQFF.

For this clone: The junction differs from germline at one of its ends, possibly a read error. This chain uses TRBV7-7 with TRBJ2-1; D tentatively reads TRBD1 or TRBD2 (5 bases each). CDR1 is SSHAT and CDR2 is FNYEAQ in the germline V gene (reference sequence). This CDR3 spans 13 amino acids. As DNA, the CDR3 is TGTGCTAGCAGCCCCGGGACGTACAATGAGCAGTTCTTC. It specifies CASSPGTYNEQFF. The whole variable domain, filled in from reference TRBV7-7 and TRBJ2-1, reads GAGVSQSPRYKVTKRGQDVTLRCDPISSHATLYWYQQALGQGPEFLTYFNYEAQPDKSGLPSDRFSAERPEGSISTLTIQRTEQRDSAMYRCASSPGTYNEQFFGPGTRLTVL.

This chain joins TRBV2 and TRBJ2-1, with D maybe TRBD2 (6 bases). Trimming cost V 2 bases and J 3 bases, with 8 bases left between them. The CDR3 loop spans 14 amino acids. Germline CDR1 SNHLY, CDR2 FYNNEI. Here the CDR3 reads CASSESSVYNEQFF. CDR3 sequence (DNA): TGTGCCAGCAGTGAATCTAGCGTCTACAATGAGCAGTTCTTC.

A single count supports this clone. The junction differs from germline at one of its ends, possibly a read error. CDR3 nucleotide sequence: TGTGCCAGCAGTTCGGGGAATGAAAGACTGTTTTTT. Translation: CASSSGNERLFF. V and J are TRBV28 and TRBJ1-4; D is undetermined. Germline V gives CDR1 MDHEN, CDR2 SYDVKM. CDR3 length: 12 residues.

The chain joins TRBV19 to TRBJ1-5, with no clear D. With 0 bases removed from V and 1 base from J, the gap between germline ends came to 7 bases. Germline loops: CDR1 LNHDA, CDR2 SQIVND (reference sequence). This CDR3 comprises 15 residues. This CDR3 is CASSIEGISNQPQHF. Written as DNA, the CDR3 is TGTGCCAGTAGTATAGAGGGGATCAGCAATCAGCCCCAGCATTTT.

The chain carries TRBV6-5 and TRBJ2-1; weak D call: TRBD2 (6 bases). The germline V gene encodes CDR1 MNHEY and CDR2 SVGAGI. The CDR3 is made up of 15 amino acids. V was trimmed by 4 bases and J by 0 bases, leaving 10 bases between them. The CDR3 spells CASSWGLNSYNEQFF. CDR3 bases: TGTGCCAGCAGTTGGGGACTGAACTCCTACAATGAGCAGTTCTTC.

This chain uses TRBV6-5 with TRBJ2-1; 11 bases align to TRBD1. This CDR3 spans 14 amino acids. Losses at the gene ends were 6 bases for V and 12 bases for J; bases not matched to a gene: 10. From germline, CDR1 is MNHEY and CDR2 SVGAGI. The CDR3 is CASRAWDRGFGQFF. DNA of the CDR3: TGTGCCAGCAGGGCGTGGGACAGGGGGTTCGGGCAGTTCTTC.

The rearrangement links TRBV12-3 or TRBV12-4 to TRBJ2-3, with 8 bases aligning to TRBD2. This CDR3 has 13 amino acids. Trimming at V came to 8 bases and at J to 2 bases, leaving 3 bases not matched to a gene. In DNA, the CDR3 is TGTGCCAGCGCGGGAGGCCCCACAGATACGCAGTATTTT. It is translated as CASAGGPTDTQYF.

The chain uses TRBV18 and TRBJ2-7; 9 nucleotides align to TRBD1. This CDR3 contains 15 residues. The germline gives CDR1 KGHSH, CDR2 LQKENI. V dropped 0 bases and J dropped 2; count of bases not matched to a gene: 2. CDR3 in amino acids: CASSPPRTGAYEQYF. The CDR3 coding sequence is TGTGCCAGCTCACCACCGAGGACAGGGGCCTACGAGCAGTACTTC.